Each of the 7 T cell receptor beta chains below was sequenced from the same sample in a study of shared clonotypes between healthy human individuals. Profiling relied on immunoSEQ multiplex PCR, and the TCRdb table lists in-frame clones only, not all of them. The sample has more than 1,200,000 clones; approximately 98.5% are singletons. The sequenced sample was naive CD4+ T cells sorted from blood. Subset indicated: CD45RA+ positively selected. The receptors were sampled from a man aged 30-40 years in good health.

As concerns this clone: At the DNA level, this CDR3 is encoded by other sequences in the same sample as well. CDR3 sequence reads: CASSKGGRETQYF. As DNA, the CDR3 is TGTGCCAGCAGTAAAGGGGGCCGAGAGACCCAGTACTTC. This sequence joins TRBV28 and TRBJ2-5, with 7 bases lining up with TRBD1. V shed 5 bases and J 4 bases; nucleotides not matched to a gene: 4. The CDR3 consists of 13 residues. Germline CDR1 MDHEN, CDR2 SYDVKM.

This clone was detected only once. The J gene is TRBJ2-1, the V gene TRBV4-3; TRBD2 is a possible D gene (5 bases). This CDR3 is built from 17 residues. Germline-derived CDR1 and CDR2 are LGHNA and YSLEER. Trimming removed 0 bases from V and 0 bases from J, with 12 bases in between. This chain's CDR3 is CASSQDVWTSSYNEQFF. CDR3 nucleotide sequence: TGCGCCAGCAGCCAAGATGTTTGGACTTCCTCCTACAATGAGCAGTTCTTC.

CDR3 nucleotides: TGTGCCATCCGCGAAAGTGGGTTGAACACTGAAGCTTTCTTT. The encoded protein is CAIRESGLNTEAFF. V gene TRBV6-1 combines with J gene TRBJ1-1; no clear D gene. The CDR3 totals 14 residues. Germline V gene data show CDR1 as MNHNS and CDR2 as SASEGT. V was cut by 10 bases and J by 0 bases, with 15 bases left in between.

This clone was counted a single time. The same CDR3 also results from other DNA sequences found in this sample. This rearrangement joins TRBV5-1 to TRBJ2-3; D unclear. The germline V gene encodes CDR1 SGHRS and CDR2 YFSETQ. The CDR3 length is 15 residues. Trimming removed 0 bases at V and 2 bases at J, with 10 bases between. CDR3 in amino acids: CASSLAGDVTDTQYF. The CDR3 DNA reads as TGCGCCAGCAGCTTGGCCGGCGACGTCACAGATACGCAGTATTTT. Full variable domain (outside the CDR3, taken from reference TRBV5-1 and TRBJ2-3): KAGVTQTPRYLIKTRGQQVTLSCSPISGHRSVSWYQQTPGQGLQFLFEYFSETQRNKGNFPGRFSGRQFSNSRSEMNVSTLELGDSALYLCASSLAGDVTDTQYFGPGTRLTVL.

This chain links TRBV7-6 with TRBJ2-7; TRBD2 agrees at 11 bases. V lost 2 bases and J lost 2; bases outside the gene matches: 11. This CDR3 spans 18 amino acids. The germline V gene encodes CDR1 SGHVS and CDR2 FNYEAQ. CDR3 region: CASSLFSSGRAGAYEQYF. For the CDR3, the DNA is TGTGCCAGCAGCTTATTTAGTAGCGGGAGGGCCGGCGCCTACGAGCAGTACTTC. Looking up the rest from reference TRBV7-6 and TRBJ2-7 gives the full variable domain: GAGVSQSPRYKVTKRGQDVALRCDPISGHVSLYWYRQALGQGPEFLTYFNYEAQQDKSGLPNDRFSAERPEGSISTLTIQRTEQRDSAMYRCASSLFSSGRAGAYEQYFGPGTRLTVT.

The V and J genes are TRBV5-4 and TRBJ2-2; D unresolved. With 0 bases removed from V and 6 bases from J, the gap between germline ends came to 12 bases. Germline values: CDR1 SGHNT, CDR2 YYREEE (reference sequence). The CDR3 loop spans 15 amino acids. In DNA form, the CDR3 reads TGTGCCAGCAGCTTGGACATGTCCTGGTCCGGGGAGCTGTTTTTT. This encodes CASSLDMSWSGELFF.

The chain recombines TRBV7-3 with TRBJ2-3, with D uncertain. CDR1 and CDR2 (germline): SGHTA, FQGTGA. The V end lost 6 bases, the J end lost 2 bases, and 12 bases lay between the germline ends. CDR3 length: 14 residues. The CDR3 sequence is CASSYDTNTDTQYF. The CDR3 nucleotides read TGTGCCAGCAGTTACGACACCAACACAGATACGCAGTATTTT.